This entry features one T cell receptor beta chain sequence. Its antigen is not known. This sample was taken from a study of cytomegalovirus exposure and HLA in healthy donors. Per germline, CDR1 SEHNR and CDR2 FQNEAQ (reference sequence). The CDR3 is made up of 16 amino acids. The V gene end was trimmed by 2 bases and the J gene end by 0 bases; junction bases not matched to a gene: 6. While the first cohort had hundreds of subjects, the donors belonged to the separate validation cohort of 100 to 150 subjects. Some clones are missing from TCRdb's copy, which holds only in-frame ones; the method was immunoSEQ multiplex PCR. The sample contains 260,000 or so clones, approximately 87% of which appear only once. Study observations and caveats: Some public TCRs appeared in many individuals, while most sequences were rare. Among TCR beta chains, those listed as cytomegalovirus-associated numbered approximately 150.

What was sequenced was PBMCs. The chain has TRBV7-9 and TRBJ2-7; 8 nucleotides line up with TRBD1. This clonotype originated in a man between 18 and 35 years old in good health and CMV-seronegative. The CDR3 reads CASSLTMDRDSYEQYF. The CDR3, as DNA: TGTGCCAGCAGCTTAACTATGGACAGGGACTCCTACGAGCAGTACTTC.